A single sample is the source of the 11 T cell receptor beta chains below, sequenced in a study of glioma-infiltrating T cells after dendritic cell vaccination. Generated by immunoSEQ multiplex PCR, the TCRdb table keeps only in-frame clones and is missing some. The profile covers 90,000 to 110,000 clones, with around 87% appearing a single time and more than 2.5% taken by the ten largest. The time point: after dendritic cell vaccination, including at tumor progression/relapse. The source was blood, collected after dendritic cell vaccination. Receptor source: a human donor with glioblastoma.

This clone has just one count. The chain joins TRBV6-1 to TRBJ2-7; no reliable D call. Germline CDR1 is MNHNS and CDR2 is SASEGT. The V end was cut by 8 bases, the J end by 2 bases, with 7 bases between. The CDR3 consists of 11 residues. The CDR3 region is CASPGTYEQYF. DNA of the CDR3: TGTGCCAGCCCTGGCACCTACGAGCAGTACTTC.

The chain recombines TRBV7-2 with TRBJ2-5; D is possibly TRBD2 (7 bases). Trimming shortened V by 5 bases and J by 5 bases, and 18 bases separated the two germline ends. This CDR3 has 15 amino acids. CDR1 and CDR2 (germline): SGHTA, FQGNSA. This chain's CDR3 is CASSVLGGAYETQYF. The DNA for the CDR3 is TGTGCCAGCAGCGTGTTAGGGGGGGCCTATGAGACCCAGTACTTC.

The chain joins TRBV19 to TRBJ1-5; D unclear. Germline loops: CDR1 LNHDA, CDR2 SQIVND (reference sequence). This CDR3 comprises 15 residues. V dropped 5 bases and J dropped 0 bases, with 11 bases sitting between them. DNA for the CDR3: TGTGCCAGTAGTCCCGGCGGCTATAGCAATCAGCCCCAGCATTTT. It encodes CASSPGGYSNQPQHF.

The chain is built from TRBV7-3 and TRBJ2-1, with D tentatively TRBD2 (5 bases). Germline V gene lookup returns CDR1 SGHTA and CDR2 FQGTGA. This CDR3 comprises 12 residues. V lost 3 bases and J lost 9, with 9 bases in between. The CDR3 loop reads CASSFLAGEQFF. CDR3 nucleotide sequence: TGTGCCAGCAGCTTCCTAGCCGGTGAGCAGTTCTTC.

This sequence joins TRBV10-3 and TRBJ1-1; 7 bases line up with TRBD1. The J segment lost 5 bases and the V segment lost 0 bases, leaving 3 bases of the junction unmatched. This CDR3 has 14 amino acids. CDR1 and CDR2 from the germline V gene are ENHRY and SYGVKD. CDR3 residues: CAISESRGQTEAFF. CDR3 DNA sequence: TGTGCCATCAGTGAGTCAAGGGGGCAAACTGAAGCTTTCTTT.

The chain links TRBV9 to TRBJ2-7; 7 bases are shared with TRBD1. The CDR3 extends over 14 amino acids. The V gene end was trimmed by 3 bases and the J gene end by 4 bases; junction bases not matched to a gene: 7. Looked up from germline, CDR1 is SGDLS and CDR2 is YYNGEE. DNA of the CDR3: TGTGCCAGCAGCGCAACACAGGGGAAATACGAGCAGTACTTC. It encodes CASSATQGKYEQYF.

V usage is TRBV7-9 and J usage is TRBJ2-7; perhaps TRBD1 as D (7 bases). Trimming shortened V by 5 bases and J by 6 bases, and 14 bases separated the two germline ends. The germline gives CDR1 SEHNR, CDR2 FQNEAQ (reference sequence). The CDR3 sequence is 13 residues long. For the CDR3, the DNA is TGTGCCAGCAGCCGGGGGACAGCCCTCGAGCAGTACTTC. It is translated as CASSRGTALEQYF.

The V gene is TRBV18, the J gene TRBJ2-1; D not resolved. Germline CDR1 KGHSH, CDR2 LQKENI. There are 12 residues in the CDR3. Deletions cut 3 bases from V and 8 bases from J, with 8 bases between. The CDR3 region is CASSPAVDEQFF. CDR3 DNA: TGTGCCAGCTCACCCGCGGTGGATGAGCAGTTCTTC.

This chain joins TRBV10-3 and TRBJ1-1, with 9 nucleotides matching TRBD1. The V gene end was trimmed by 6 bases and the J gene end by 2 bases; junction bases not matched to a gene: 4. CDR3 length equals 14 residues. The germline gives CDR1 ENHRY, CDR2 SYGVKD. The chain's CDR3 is CAIRTGQGNTEAFF. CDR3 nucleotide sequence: TGTGCCATCAGGACGGGACAGGGAAACACTGAAGCTTTCTTT.

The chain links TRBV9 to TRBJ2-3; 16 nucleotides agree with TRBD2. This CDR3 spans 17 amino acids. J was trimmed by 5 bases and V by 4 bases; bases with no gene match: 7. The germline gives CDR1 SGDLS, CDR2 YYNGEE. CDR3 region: CASSSGLAGGPGDTQYF. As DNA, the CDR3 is TGTGCCAGCAGCTCGGGACTAGCGGGGGGGCCGGGAGATACGCAGTATTTT.

CDR3 sequence (DNA): TGTGCCAGCAGCCTGACTAGGCTCGATGAGCAGTTCTTC. Protein sequence: CASSLTRLDEQFF. The chain carries TRBV7-3 and TRBJ2-1, with TRBD2 as a possible D gene (6 bases). The CDR3 spans 13 residues. With 5 bases removed from V and 8 bases from J, the gap between germline ends came to 13 bases. The germline CDR1 and CDR2 sequences are SGHTA and FQGTGA.